This TCR beta chain was sequenced for a study of OX40 agonist ivuxolimab in advanced cancers. Sequencing used immunoSEQ multiplex PCR; TCRdb keeps in-frame clones, though not all of them. The sample records roughly 70,000 clones, 70% to 90% being singletons. Comment on this clone: What it binds is not known.

Germline V gene sequence: CDR1 SGHTA, CDR2 FQGNSA. V was shortened by 5 bases and J by 4 bases, with 8 bases between the two germline ends. The CDR3 is 12 residues long. Study observations and caveats: Relative to CD4+, CD8+ T cells held more expanded clones on average. Clonal expansion was among the lowest in partial responders at 0.1-3.0 mg/kg, especially CD8+.

This TCR was recovered from an adult with an advanced solid tumor such as melanoma, head and neck, liver or kidney cancer. Source: CD4+ or CD8+ T cells sorted from blood, taken in a trial of the OX40 agonist ivuxolimab. The chain combines TRBV7-2 with TRBJ1-1; D is ambiguous. CDR3 sequence (DNA): TGTGCCAGCAGCCAACGTCTCACTGAAGCTTTCTTT. This encodes CASSQRLTEAFF.